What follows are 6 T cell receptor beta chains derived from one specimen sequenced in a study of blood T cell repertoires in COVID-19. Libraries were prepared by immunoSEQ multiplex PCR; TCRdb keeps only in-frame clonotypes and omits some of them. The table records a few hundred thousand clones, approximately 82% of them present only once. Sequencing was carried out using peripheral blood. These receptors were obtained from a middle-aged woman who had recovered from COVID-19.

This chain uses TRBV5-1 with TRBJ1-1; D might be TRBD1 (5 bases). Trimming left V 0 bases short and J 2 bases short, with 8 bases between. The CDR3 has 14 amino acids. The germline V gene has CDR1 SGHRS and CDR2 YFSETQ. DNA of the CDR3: TGCGCCAGCAGCTTGGTCCAGGGTAACACTGAAGCTTTCTTT. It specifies CASSLVQGNTEAFF.

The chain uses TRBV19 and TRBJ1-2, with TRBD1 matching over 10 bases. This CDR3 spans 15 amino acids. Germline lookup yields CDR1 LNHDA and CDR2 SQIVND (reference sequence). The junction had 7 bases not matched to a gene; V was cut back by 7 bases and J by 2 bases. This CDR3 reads CASTNPGQGNYGYTF. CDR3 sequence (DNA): TGTGCCAGTACCAACCCGGGACAGGGGAACTATGGCTACACCTTC.

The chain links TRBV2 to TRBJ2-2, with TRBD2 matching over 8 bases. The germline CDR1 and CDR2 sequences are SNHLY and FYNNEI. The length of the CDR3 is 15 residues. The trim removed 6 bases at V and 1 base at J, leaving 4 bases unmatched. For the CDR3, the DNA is TGTGCCAGCAGGGGACTAGATCGGAACACCGGGGAGCTGTTTTTT. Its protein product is CASRGLDRNTGELFF.

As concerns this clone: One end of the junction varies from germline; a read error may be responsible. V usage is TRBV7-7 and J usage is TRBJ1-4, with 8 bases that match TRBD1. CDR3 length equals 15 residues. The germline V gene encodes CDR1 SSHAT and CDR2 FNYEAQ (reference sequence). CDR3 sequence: CASSYGTGHNEKLFF. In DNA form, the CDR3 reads TGTGCTAGCAGCTATGGGACAGGCCATAATGAAAAACTGTTTTTT.

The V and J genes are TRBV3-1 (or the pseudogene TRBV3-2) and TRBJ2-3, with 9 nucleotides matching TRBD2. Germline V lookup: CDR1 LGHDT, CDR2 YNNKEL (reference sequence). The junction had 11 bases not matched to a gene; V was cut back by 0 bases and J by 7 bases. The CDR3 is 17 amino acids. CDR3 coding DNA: TGTGCCAGCAGCCAAGATTACATAGCGGGGGTGTTGAATACGCAGTATTTT. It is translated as CASSQDYIAGVLNTQYF.

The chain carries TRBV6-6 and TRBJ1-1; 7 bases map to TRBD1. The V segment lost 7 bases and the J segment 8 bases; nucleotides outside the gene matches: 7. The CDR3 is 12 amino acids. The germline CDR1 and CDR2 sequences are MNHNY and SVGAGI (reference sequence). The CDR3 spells CASNRQGPEAFF. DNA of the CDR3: TGTGCCAGCAACCGACAGGGCCCCGAAGCTTTCTTT.